The clone carrying this TCR beta chain was seen many times. The V end lost 0 bases, the J end lost 0 bases, and 5 bases lay between the germline ends. Germline lookup yields CDR1 SEHNR and CDR2 FQNEAQ (reference sequence). This CDR3 spans 15 amino acids. MiXCR, run by TCRdb on the 5' RACE reads, gives a single entry per CDR3 protein. Here the sample spans more than 95,000 distinct CDR3 sequences, 6.5% to 8% being singletons. The data stem from a study of T cells after yellow fever vaccination. The chain links TRBV7-9 to TRBJ2-2; tentatively, D is TRBD1 (5 bases). This TCR was recovered from a man aged 18 to 30 who received the YFV17D yellow fever vaccine. The sample was CD4+ T cells sorted from PBMCs, taken approximately 11 days after the first yellow fever vaccination. The CDR3 region has the DNA TGTGCCAGCAGCTTAGCGACAGCGAACACCGGGGAGCTGTTTTTT. Translation: CASSLATANTGELFF.